This T cell receptor (beta chain) emerged from a study of beta chain features in type 1 diabetes. Broader study findings: In the patient group, naive, central memory and Treg TCRB repertoires seemed more alike than in the healthy donor group.

The investigators reverse transcribed all of the isolated RNA, so they sequenced expressed TCRB transcripts. Using immunoSEQ multiplex PCR, the repertoire was profiled, and TCRdb retains in-frame clones only, with some absent. The sample holds 130,000 to 150,000 clones, roughly 53% seen once. Concerning this clone: Its cognate antigen is unknown.

Trimming removed 5 bases from V and 4 bases from J, with 11 bases in between. This CDR3 has 13 residues. The V gene's germline CDR1 is SGHTA and CDR2 FQGNSA. Sequencing was done on a sample of Tregs from blood. This sequence originates from a man younger than 35 in good health. The V call is TRBV7-2, the J call TRBJ1-2; D is perhaps TRBD1 (5 bases). CDR3 in DNA: TGTGCCAGCAGCCCAGGGCCCGTCTATGGCTACACCTTC. It encodes CASSPGPVYGYTF.